Listed below are T cell receptor beta chains from one sample, sequenced in a study of blood T cell repertoires in COVID-19. Here immunoSEQ multiplex PCR was the method, and the copy in TCRdb shows in-frame clones only, minus some. The data contain approximately 190,000 clones, around 82% of them singletons. The sequenced sample was PBMCs or T cells enriched from blood (not recorded which). Receptors originate from a man aged 40-55 years who had recovered from COVID-19. CDR3s include the opening cysteine and the closing phenylalanine or tryptophan. The order of the fields is clone size, D gene, V gene, J gene, CDR3 DNA, CDR3 protein. The D gene is left open where the match is weak. A row's size may be missing; if present it is once, few, many or a size class.

NA	TRBD1	TRBV23-1	TRBJ1-2	TGCGCCAGCAGTTCGGGGACAGGGGATGGCTACACCTTC	CASSSGTGDGYTF
NA	TRBD2	TRBV4-1	TRBJ2-7	TGCGCCAGCAGCCAAGCTAGGAGAGGCGGGGGGAGAGCTTACCAGCAGTACTTC	CASSQARRGGGRAYQQYF
NA	TRBD1	TRBV2	TRBJ2-5	TGTGCCAGCAGTGAGGGACAGGGTTTGGAGACCCAGTACTTC	CASSEGQGLETQYF
NA	NA	TRBV4-3	TRBJ2-3	TGCGCCAGCAGCCAACGGCACAGGGTTGTAGATACGCAGTATTTT	CASSQRHRVVDTQYF
few	NA	TRBV28	TRBJ1-4	TGTGCCAGCAGTTTACCCTCACTTAGCCCCCTTTTT	CASSLPSLSPLF
NA	NA	TRBV6-5	TRBJ1-2	TGTGCCAGCAATACAGTTGAGGGCTACACCTTC	CASNTVEGYTF
NA	TRBD1	TRBV3-1/TRBV3-2	TRBJ2-2	TGTGCCAGCAGCCAAGTGGGGACAGAGGACACCGGGGAGCTGTTTTTT	CASSQVGTEDTGELFF
NA	NA	TRBV21-1	TRBJ2-4	TGTGCCAGCAGCGGAACCGACAGGCCTCCCCCCCCAAAAAACATTCAGTACTTC	CASSGTDRPPPPKNIQYF
NA	NA	TRBV6-1	TRBJ2-7	TGTGCCAGCAGTGATGGGGGCAGCTACGAGCAGTACTTC	CASSDGGSYEQYF
few	TRBD1	TRBV29-1	TRBJ1-3	TGCAGCGTTGAAGAGGGACAGTCCCACTCTGGAAACACCATATATTTT	CSVEEGQSHSGNTIYF
NA	TRBD1	TRBV6-5	TRBJ1-2	TGTGCCAGCAGTTACTTAGGGACAGCTAACTATGGCTACACCTTC	CASSYLGTANYGYTF
NA	NA	TRBV27	TRBJ1-1	TGTGCCAGCAGGGAGATAAGGAGGGTGAGTGAAGCTTTCTTT	CASREIRRVSEAFF
NA	TRBD1	TRBV24-1	TRBJ2-3	TGTGCCACCAGTGATCCGAGACAGGGAAGAGCAGATACGCAGTATTTT	CATSDPRQGRADTQYF
once	TRBD1	TRBV28	TRBJ1-4	TGTGCCAGCAGTTCCCGGGACAGGGAAAAACTGTTTTTT	CASSSRDREKLFF
NA	NA	TRBV19	TRBJ2-5	TGTGCCAGTAGTGAGGACAGGCGGGGAGAGACCCAGTACTTC	CASSEDRRGETQYF
NA	TRBD1	TRBV2	TRBJ1-2	TGTGCCAGCACTCGACTCGGGACAGCCTTAAACTATGGCTACACCTTC	CASTRLGTALNYGYTF
NA	NA	TRBV3-1/TRBV3-2	TRBJ1-4	TGTGCCACAGGACACCTTGAAAAACTGTTTTTT	CATGHLEKLFF
NA	TRBD2	TRBV6-2/TRBV6-3	TRBJ2-7	TGTGCCAGCAGTTACTCTCGTAGCGGGGGATCCTACGAGCAGTACTTC	CASSYSRSGGSYEQYF
NA	NA	TRBV4-1	TRBJ1-3	TGCGCCAGCAGCCAAGCCGAGGCGGCTGGAAACACCATATATTTT	CASSQAEAAGNTIYF
NA	NA	TRBV7-9	TRBJ2-3	TGTGCCAGCAGCTTAGTGGGAGGAGATACGCAGTATTTT	CASSLVGGDTQYF
NA	NA	TRBV6-2/TRBV6-3	TRBJ1-2	TGTGCCAGCAGTTATCTTGACAGTGGCTACACCTTC	CASSYLDSGYTF
NA	NA	TRBV6-5	TRBJ1-4	TGTGCCAGCAGTTACTCGATGGGGGCGGCTAATGAAAAACTGTTTTTT	CASSYSMGAANEKLFF
NA	NA	TRBV5-1	TRBJ2-3	TGCGCCAGCAGCTTGGGACTCACAGATACGCAGTATTTT	CASSLGLTDTQYF
NA	NA	TRBV4-1	TRBJ1-4	TGCGCCAGCAGCCTCCAGGGTATAGCAACTAATGAAAAACTGTTTTTT	CASSLQGIATNEKLFF
NA	NA	TRBV3-1/TRBV3-2	TRBJ1-2	TGTGCCAGCAGCCAAGGTGGGCGCAGTGAGGGCTACACCTTC	CASSQGGRSEGYTF
NA	NA	TRBV20-1	TRBJ1-5	TGCAGTGCTAGTGCGGGGGTGAATCAGCCCCAGCATTTT	CSASAGVNQPQHF
few	TRBD2	TRBV7-2	TRBJ2-7	TGTGCCAGCAGCTTTGGTAGCGGGCACTACGAGCAGTACTTC	CASSFGSGHYEQYF
NA	TRBD1	TRBV4-2	TRBJ1-4	TGTGCCAGCGGGGACAGGGGGAATGAAAAACTGTTTTTT	CASGDRGNEKLFF
once	NA	TRBV7-8	TRBJ1-2	TGTGCCAGCAGCCTCGGTGGTGGCTACACCTTC	CASSLGGGYTF
NA	TRBD1	TRBV6-6	TRBJ2-2	TGTGCCAGCAGTTACCTGGGACAGGATTACACCGGGGAGCTGTTTTTT	CASSYLGQDYTGELFF
NA	TRBD1	TRBV10-2	TRBJ1-3	TGCGCCAGCAGGACCCAACAGGGGATCCCCCCTGGAAACACCATATATTTT	CASRTQQGIPPGNTIYF
NA	NA	TRBV4-1	TRBJ1-2	TGCGCCAGCAGCCTGACGAGTGGGCAGATTTATAACTATGGCTACACCTTC	CASSLTSGQIYNYGYTF
NA	NA	TRBV11-3	TRBJ2-1	TGTGCCAGCAGCGTAGGAGTTTACAATGAGCAGTTCTTC	CASSVGVYNEQFF
NA	NA	TRBV7-9	TRBJ2-7	TGTGCCAGCAGCACGCGGGACGCCTTCCTCTACGAGCAGTACTTC	CASSTRDAFLYEQYF
NA	NA	TRBV19	TRBJ1-1	TGTGCCAGTAGCGTCAGGTCTGAAGCTTTCTTT	CASSVRSEAFF